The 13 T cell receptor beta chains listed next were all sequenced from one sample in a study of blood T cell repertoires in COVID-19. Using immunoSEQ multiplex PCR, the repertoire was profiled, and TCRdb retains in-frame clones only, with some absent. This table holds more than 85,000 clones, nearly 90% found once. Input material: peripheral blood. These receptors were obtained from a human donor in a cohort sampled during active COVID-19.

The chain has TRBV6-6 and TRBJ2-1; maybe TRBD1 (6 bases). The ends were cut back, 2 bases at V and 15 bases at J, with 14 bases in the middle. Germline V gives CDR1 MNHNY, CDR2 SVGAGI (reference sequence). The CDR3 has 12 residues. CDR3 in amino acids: CASSYTQGLWFF. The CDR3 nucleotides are TGTGCCAGCAGTTACACACAGGGATTGTGGTTCTTC.

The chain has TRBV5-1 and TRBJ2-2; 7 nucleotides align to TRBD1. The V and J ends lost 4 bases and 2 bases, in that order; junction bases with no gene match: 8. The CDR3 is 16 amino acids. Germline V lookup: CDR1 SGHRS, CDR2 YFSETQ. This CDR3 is CASSPGQSTNTGELFF. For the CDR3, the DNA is TGCGCCAGCAGCCCGGGACAGTCAACTAACACCGGGGAGCTGTTTTTT.

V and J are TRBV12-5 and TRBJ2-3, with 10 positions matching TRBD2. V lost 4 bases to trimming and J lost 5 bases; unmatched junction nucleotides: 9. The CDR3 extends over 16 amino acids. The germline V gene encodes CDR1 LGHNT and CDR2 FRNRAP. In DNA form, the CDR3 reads TGTGCTAGTGGTTGGCTTACTAGCGGGGCTGAAGATACGCAGTATTTT. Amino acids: CASGWLTSGAEDTQYF.

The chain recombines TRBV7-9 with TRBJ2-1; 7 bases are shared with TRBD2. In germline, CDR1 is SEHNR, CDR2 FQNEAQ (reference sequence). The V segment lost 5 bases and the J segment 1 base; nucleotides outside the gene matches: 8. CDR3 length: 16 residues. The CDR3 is CASSGGGAGSYNEQFF. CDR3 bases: TGTGCCAGCAGCGGCGGTGGAGCGGGGTCCTACAATGAGCAGTTCTTC.

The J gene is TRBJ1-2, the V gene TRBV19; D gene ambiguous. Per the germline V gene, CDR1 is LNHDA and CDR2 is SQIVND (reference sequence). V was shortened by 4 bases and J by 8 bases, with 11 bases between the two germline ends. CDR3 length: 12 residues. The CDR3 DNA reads TGTGCCAGTAGTACGAGGGTCCCAGGCTACACCTTC. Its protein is CASSTRVPGYTF.

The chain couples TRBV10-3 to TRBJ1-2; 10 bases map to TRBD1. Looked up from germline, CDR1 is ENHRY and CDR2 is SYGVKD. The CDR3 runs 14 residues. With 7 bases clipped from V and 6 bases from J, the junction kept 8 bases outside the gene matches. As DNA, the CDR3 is TGTGCCATCACTTCGCATGGACAGGGGGATGGCTACACCTTC. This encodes CAITSHGQGDGYTF.

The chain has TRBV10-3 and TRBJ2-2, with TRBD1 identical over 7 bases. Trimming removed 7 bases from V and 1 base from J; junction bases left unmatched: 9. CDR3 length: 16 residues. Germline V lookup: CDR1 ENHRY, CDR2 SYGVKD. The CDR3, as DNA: TGTGCCATCACTCGGACAGGCGATGAGAACACCGGGGAGCTGTTTTTT. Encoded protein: CAITRTGDENTGELFF.

CDR3 nucleotides: TGTGCCAGGGGAGGGGGGGCGTACACTGAAGCTTTCTTT. Translation: CARGGGAYTEAFF. J is TRBJ1-1 and V is TRBV3-1 (or the pseudogene TRBV3-2), with D possibly matching TRBD1 (6 bases). In germline, CDR1 is LGHDT, CDR2 YNNKEL (reference sequence). The CDR3 covers 13 residues. The V end was cut by 9 bases, the J end by 3 bases, with 14 bases between.

The CDR3 region is CASSLPTGQPMQTNEKLFF. CDR3 nucleotide sequence: TGTGCCAGCAGTCTACCGACGGGACAGCCTATGCAAACTAATGAAAAACTGTTTTTT. The chain is built from TRBV28 and TRBJ1-4, with 7 nucleotides matching TRBD1. The CDR3 runs to 19 residues. The ends lost 5 bases at V and 1 base at J; junction bases unmatched: 16. Germline V gene lookup returns CDR1 MDHEN and CDR2 SYDVKM.

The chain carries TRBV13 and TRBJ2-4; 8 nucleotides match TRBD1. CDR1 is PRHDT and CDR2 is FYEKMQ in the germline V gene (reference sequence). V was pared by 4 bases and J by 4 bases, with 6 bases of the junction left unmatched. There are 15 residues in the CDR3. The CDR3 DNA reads TGTGCCAGCAGCTCCCAGGGACAGGTTAAAAACATTCAGTACTTC. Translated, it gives CASSSQGQVKNIQYF.

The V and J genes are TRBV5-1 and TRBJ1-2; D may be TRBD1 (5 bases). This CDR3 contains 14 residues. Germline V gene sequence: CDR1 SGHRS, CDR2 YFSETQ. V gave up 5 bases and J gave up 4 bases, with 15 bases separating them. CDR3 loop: CASRGQSVFYGYTF. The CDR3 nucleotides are TGCGCCAGCAGAGGACAATCGGTCTTCTATGGCTACACCTTC.

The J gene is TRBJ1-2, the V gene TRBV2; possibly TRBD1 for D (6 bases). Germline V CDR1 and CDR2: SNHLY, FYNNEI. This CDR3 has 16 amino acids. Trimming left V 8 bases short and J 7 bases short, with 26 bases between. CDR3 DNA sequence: TGTGCCAGCCCGAAAGACAGGCTGAGGGCTTATCTTGGCTACACCTTC. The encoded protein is CASPKDRLRAYLGYTF.

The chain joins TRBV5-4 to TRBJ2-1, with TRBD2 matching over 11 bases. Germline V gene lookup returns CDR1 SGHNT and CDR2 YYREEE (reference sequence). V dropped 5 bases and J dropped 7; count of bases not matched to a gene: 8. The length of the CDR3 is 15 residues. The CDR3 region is CASREVAGGPNEQFF. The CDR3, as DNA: TGTGCCAGCAGAGAGGTAGCGGGAGGGCCGAATGAGCAGTTCTTC.